This TCR beta chain is drawn from a study of lymphopenia after photon versus proton radiotherapy. Study results and caveats: Proton therapy kept repertoires fairly stable, unlike photons, which gained effector/memory cells. Post-nadir TCR diversity decline inversely tracked overall survival among those who died.

Generated by immunoSEQ multiplex PCR, the TCRdb table keeps only in-frame clones and is missing some. The sample includes about 3,700 clones, around 64% of them seen just once. Notes on this clone: Its matching antigen is unknown.

V was cut by 4 bases and J by 7 bases, with 17 bases left in between. This CDR3 is built from 15 residues. The germline V gene has CDR1 SGHNT and CDR2 YENEEA. The chain combines TRBV11-3 with TRBJ2-1, with D unresolved. The clonotype originates from an elderly man with esophageal cancer. Sequenced here: peripheral blood, sampled from a patient treated with proton-based radiotherapy. Here the CDR3 reads CASSSLDGRGNEQFF. The DNA for the CDR3 is TGTGCCAGCAGCTCCCTAGACGGTCGTGGGAATGAGCAGTTCTTC.